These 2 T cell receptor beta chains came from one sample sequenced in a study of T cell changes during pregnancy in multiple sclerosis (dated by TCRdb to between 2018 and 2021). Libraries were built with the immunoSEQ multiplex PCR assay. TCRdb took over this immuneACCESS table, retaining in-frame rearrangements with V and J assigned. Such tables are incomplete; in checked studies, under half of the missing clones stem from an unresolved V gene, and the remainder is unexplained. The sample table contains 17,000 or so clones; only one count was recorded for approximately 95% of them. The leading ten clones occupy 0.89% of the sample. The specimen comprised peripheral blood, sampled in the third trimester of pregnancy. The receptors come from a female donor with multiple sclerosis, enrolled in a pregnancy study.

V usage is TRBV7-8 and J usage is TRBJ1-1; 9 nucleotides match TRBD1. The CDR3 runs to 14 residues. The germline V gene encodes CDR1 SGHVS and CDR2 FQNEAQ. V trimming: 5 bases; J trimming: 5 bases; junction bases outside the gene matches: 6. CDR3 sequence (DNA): TGTGCCAGCAGCCCCGACAGGGGGAGGACTGAAGCTTTCTTT. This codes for CASSPDRGRTEAFF.

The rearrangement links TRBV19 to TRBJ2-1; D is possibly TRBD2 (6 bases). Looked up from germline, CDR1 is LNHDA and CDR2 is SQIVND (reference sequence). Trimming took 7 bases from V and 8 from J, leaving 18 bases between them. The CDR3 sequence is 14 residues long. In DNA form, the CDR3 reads TGTGCCAGTAACCGGAGGGTTCCTGGAGATGAGCAGTTCTTC. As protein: CASNRRVPGDEQFF. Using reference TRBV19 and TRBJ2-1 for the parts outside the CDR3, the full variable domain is DGGITQSPKYLFRKEGQNVTLSCEQNLNHDAMYWYRQDPGQGLRLIYYSQIVNDFQKGDIAEGYSVSREKKESFPLTVTSAQKNPTAFYLCASNRRVPGDEQFFGPGTRLTVL.